Listed here are 2 T cell receptor beta chains from one sample, sequenced in a study of T and B cells in COVID-19 patients. From blood, roughly 240-550 ng of genomic DNA served as TRB template. BIOMED2 TRB-A/B primer pools were used in multiplex TRB PCR. TCRdb independently ran MiXCR on the multiplex PCR reads; one entry per CDR3 protein. The sample carries 5,500 to 7,000 distinct CDR3 sequences, roughly 27% recorded once. Sequencing input: blood. These receptor sequences come from a human donor with active COVID-19. The donor label of this sample is uncertain.

In its sample, this clonotype is medium-sized. The chain joins TRBV15 to TRBJ2-4; TRBD1 agrees at 8 bases. The germline V gene has CDR1 LNHNV and CDR2 YYDKDF (reference sequence). J gave up 6 bases and V 3 bases, and 1 base lay outside the gene matches. This CDR3 contains 13 residues. The CDR3 DNA reads TGTGCCACCAGCAGCGACAGGGGAAACATTCAGTACTTC. Its translation is CATSSDRGNIQYF.

This clonotype is judged medium-sized. The chain carries TRBV19 and TRBJ1-5; D unclear. V gave up 5 bases and J gave up 2 bases, with 13 bases separating them. Germline loops: CDR1 LNHDA, CDR2 SQIVND (reference sequence). CDR3 size: 15 residues. The CDR3 spells CASSPTWGGNQPQHF. The CDR3 region has the DNA TGTGCCAGTAGTCCCACTTGGGGTGGCAATCAGCCCCAGCATTTT.